What follows are 21 T cell receptor beta chains derived from one specimen sequenced in a study of blood T cell repertoires in COVID-19. Profiling relied on immunoSEQ multiplex PCR, and the TCRdb table lists in-frame clones only, not all of them. Of 250,000 to 300,000 clones in the sample, roughly nine tenths were seen once. The material sequenced was peripheral blood. All receptors come from a woman between 25 and 40 years old with COVID-19, enrolled during active disease.

The genes are TRBV5-1 and TRBJ2-5, with TRBD2 matching 8 bases. CDR1 and CDR2 from the germline V gene are SGHRS and YFSETQ. This CDR3 is 16 amino acids long. Trimming removed 1 base from V and 5 bases from J; junction bases left unmatched: 10. The DNA of the CDR3 is TGCGCCAGCAGCTTGCAACCAAGCGGGGGAACGGAGACCCAGTACTTC. Translating it yields CASSLQPSGGTETQYF.

The V and J genes are TRBV2 and TRBJ2-3, with a weak D call TRBD2 (6 bases). The CDR3 covers 15 residues. Trimming removed 3 bases at V and 1 base at J, with 11 bases between. Germline CDR1 and CDR2: SNHLY and FYNNEI. CDR3 bases: TGTGCCAGCAGTGAGTGGGACTCCCGCACAGATACGCAGTATTTT. This gives the protein CASSEWDSRTDTQYF.

The gene calls are TRBV7-8 and TRBJ1-1, with 9 bases lining up with TRBD1. Per the germline V gene, CDR1 is SGHVS and CDR2 is FQNEAQ. The CDR3 has 14 amino acids. Trimming cost V 4 bases and J 4 bases; bases outside gene matches: 4. CDR3 protein: CASSSDRGRTEAFF. CDR3 nucleotides: TGTGCCAGCAGCTCGGACAGGGGACGCACTGAAGCTTTCTTT.

The V call is TRBV6-6, the J call TRBJ2-2; D is possibly TRBD1 (6 bases). The CDR3 is 12 residues long. Trimming shortened V by 6 bases and J by 4 bases, and 6 bases separated the two germline ends. CDR1 and CDR2 (germline): MNHNY, SVGAGI (reference sequence). This CDR3 is CASRGGTGELFF. Written as DNA, the CDR3 is TGTGCCAGCAGAGGGGGCACCGGGGAGCTGTTTTTT.

V usage is TRBV23-1 and J usage is TRBJ2-3; 7 nucleotides align to TRBD1. TRBV23-1 falls under the ORF class, with uncertain function. Trimming at V came to 4 bases and at J to 3 bases, leaving 10 bases not matched to a gene. CDR3 length: 16 residues. CDR3 bases: TGCGCCAGCAGTCGCCCGACAGGGCCCCCGACAGATACGCAGTATTTT. This codes for CASSRPTGPPTDTQYF.

This clone showed up just once. The V and J genes are TRBV5-1 and TRBJ2-3; 9 positions match TRBD2. V shed 2 bases, J shed 4 bases, and the junction held 5 bases outside the gene matches. CDR1 SGHRS and CDR2 YFSETQ come from the germline V gene. The CDR3 extends over 15 amino acids. In DNA, the CDR3 is TGCGCCAGCAGCTTCACCAGCGGGGGGCCAGATACGCAGTATTTT. Translated: CASSFTSGGPDTQYF. Full variable domain (outside the CDR3, taken from reference TRBV5-1 and TRBJ2-3): KAGVTQTPRYLIKTRGQQVTLSCSPISGHRSVSWYQQTPGQGLQFLFEYFSETQRNKGNFPGRFSGRQFSNSRSEMNVSTLELGDSALYLCASSFTSGGPDTQYFGPGTRLTVL.

This chain uses TRBV7-6 with TRBJ1-4, with TRBD1 identical over 10 bases. With 5 bases clipped from V and 8 bases from J, the junction kept 8 bases outside the gene matches. The CDR3 consists of 15 residues. The germline V gene encodes CDR1 SGHVS and CDR2 FNYEAQ. The CDR3 bases are TGTGCCAGCAGCCCCGGGACAGGGGCCTCGGAAAAACTGTTTTTT. Protein: CASSPGTGASEKLFF. Using reference TRBV7-6 and TRBJ1-4 for the parts outside the CDR3, the full variable domain is GAGVSQSPRYKVTKRGQDVALRCDPISGHVSLYWYRQALGQGPEFLTYFNYEAQQDKSGLPNDRFSAERPEGSISTLTIQRTEQRDSAMYRCASSPGTGASEKLFFGSGTQLSVL.

This chain joins TRBV7-8 and TRBJ1-1; D is unresolved. V lost 2 bases, J lost 1 base, and 5 bases lay in between. CDR1 SGHVS and CDR2 FQNEAQ come from the germline V gene. This CDR3 has 13 residues. In nucleotides, the CDR3 is TGTGCCAGCAGCTTACTCCCGAACACTGAAGCTTTCTTT. Residues: CASSLLPNTEAFF.

The chain combines TRBV10-2 with TRBJ2-7; TRBD2 is a possible D gene (5 bases). The germline CDR1 and CDR2 sequences are WSHSY and SAAADI. The CDR3 consists of 14 residues. Trimming took 4 bases from V and 3 from J, leaving 13 bases between them. The CDR3 loop reads CASSVRGPHYEQYF. CDR3 in DNA: TGCGCCAGCAGTGTACGCGGGCCGCACTACGAGCAGTACTTC.

The rearrangement joins TRBV9 to TRBJ2-2; 10 bases are a match to TRBD2. Unmatched junction bases numbered 2, after V lost 0 bases and J lost 0 bases. The length of the CDR3 is 17 residues. Germline V lookup: CDR1 SGDLS, CDR2 YYNGEE. CDR3 amino acids: CASSVVGLAANTGELFF. The CDR3 nucleotides are TGTGCCAGCAGCGTAGTCGGACTAGCGGCGAACACCGGGGAGCTGTTTTTT.

The chain couples TRBV11-2 to TRBJ2-1; D is unresolved. CDR3 size: 15 residues. V lost 3 bases and J lost 2, with 11 bases in between. Germline loops: CDR1 SGHAT, CDR2 FQNNGV. The CDR3 loop is CASSLYGGAYNEQFF. CDR3 in DNA: TGTGCCAGCAGCTTGTACGGCGGAGCCTACAATGAGCAGTTCTTC.

This CDR3 is CASSFDRYININSGANVLTF. DNA for the CDR3: TGCGCCAGCAGCTTTGACAGATACATCAATATAAACTCTGGGGCCAACGTCCTGACTTTC. V is TRBV5-1 and J is TRBJ2-6, with a tentative D call TRBD1 (5 bases). The CDR3 is 20 amino acids. The germline gives CDR1 SGHRS, CDR2 YFSETQ. Trimming took off 2 bases at V and 0 bases at J, with 21 bases between the two ends.

A single count supports this clone. The chain employs TRBV5-4 and TRBJ1-3; D is unresolved. The V gene's germline CDR1 is SGHNT and CDR2 YYREEE (reference sequence). Between the trimmed V and J ends, which lost 8 bases and 0 bases, there was a span of 9 bases. This CDR3 spans 13 amino acids. DNA of the CDR3: TGTGCCAGGACGCGAGGCTCTGGAAACACCATATATTTT. It codes for CARTRGSGNTIYF.

This chain links TRBV5-1 with TRBJ2-2, with D possibly being TRBD2 (6 bases). CDR3 length: 13 residues. V gave up 7 bases and J gave up 4 bases, with 11 bases separating them. In germline, CDR1 is SGHRS, CDR2 YFSETQ. CDR3 loop: CASGGSGTGELFF. The CDR3 DNA reads TGCGCCAGCGGGGGGTCTGGCACCGGGGAGCTGTTTTTT.

The rearrangement uses TRBV7-2 and TRBJ1-4; maybe TRBD1 (6 bases). The CDR3 is 15 residues long. CDR1 SGHTA and CDR2 FQGNSA come from the germline V gene. Between the trimmed V and J ends, which lost 5 bases and 5 bases, there was a span of 15 bases. As DNA, the CDR3 is TGTGCCAGCAGCGACCAGGGGTGGCCAAATGAAAAACTGTTTTTT. Protein sequence: CASSDQGWPNEKLFF.

The CDR3 coding sequence is TGTGCCAGCAGCTTGCGTGCAGGTGGAACCTACAATGAGCAGTTCTTC. Translating gives CASSLRAGGTYNEQFF. The chain couples TRBV5-4 to TRBJ2-1, with D unclear. V was clipped by 1 base and J by 2 bases, with 13 bases between them. Germline values: CDR1 SGHNT, CDR2 YYREEE (reference sequence). CDR3 length: 16 residues.

The rearrangement links TRBV24-1 to TRBJ1-2; D ambiguous. The CDR3 has 14 amino acids. Germline lookup yields CDR1 KGHDR and CDR2 SFDVKD. V was trimmed by 0 bases and J by 8 bases, leaving 12 bases between them. The CDR3 is CATSDLSGSEGYTF. The CDR3 DNA is TGTGCCACCAGTGATTTGTCCGGGTCAGAAGGCTACACCTTC.

V and J are TRBV7-2 and TRBJ2-2; 9 bases align to TRBD1. The CDR3 runs to 17 residues. The germline V gene has CDR1 SGHTA and CDR2 FQGNSA. V shed 1 base and J 3 bases; nucleotides not matched to a gene: 6. The CDR3 DNA is TGTGCCAGCAGCTTAGTGTGGGGGACAGGGCACACCGGGGAGCTGTTTTTT. As protein: CASSLVWGTGHTGELFF. The full variable domain, its missing parts supplied by reference TRBV7-2 and TRBJ2-2, is GAGVSQSPSNKVTEKGKDVELRCDPISGHTALYWYRQSLGQGLEFLIYFQGNSAPDKSGLPSDRFSAERTGGSVSTLTIQRTQQEDSAVYLCASSLVWGTGHTGELFFGEGSRLTVL.

This chain connects TRBV6-2 or TRBV6-3 to TRBJ2-7; the match to TRBD2 covers 9 bases. With V trimmed by 2 bases and J by 2 bases, 7 bases remained unmatched. This CDR3 spans 16 amino acids. Germline CDR1 and CDR2: MNHEY and SVGEGT. CDR3 protein: CASSYALAGSPYEQYF. CDR3 bases: TGTGCCAGCAGTTACGCGCTAGCGGGGTCCCCCTACGAGCAGTACTTC.

The chain carries TRBV4-1 and TRBJ2-6; a weak D match, TRBD1 (6 bases). Looked up from germline, CDR1 is MGHRA and CDR2 is YSYEKL. Trimming removed 0 bases at V and 0 bases at J, with 12 bases between. The CDR3 contains 18 residues. CDR3 loop: CASSQDRGVLSGANVLTF. The CDR3 DNA follows: TGCGCCAGCAGCCAAGACAGGGGCGTCCTCTCTGGGGCCAACGTCCTGACTTTC.

V usage is TRBV4-1 and J usage is TRBJ1-5; 9 nucleotides match TRBD1. Germline V gene lookup returns CDR1 MGHRA and CDR2 YSYEKL. Trimming cost V 4 bases and J 2 bases; bases outside gene matches: 6. The CDR3 consists of 16 residues. The CDR3: CASSLVTGGRNQPQHF. CDR3 coding DNA: TGCGCCAGCAGCCTCGTGACAGGGGGTCGCAATCAGCCCCAGCATTTT.